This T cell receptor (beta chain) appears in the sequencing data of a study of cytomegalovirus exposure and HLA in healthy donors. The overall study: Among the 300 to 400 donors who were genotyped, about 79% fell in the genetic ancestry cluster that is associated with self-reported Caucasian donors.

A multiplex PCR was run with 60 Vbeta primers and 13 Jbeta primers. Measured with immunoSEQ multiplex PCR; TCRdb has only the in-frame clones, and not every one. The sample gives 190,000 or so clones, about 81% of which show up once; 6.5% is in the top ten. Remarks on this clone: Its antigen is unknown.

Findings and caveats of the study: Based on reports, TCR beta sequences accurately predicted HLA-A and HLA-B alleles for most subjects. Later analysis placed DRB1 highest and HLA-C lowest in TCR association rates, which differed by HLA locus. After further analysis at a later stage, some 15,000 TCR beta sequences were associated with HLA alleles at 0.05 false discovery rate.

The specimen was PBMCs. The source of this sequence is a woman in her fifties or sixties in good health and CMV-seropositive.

CDR3 in DNA: TGCAGCGTTGAAAGGCTAGCGGGAGTAAATGAGCAGTTCTTC. Its translation is CSVERLAGVNEQFF. The V call is TRBV29-1, the J call TRBJ2-1; 10 nucleotides align to TRBD2. The ends lost 2 bases at V and 7 bases at J; junction bases unmatched: 5. The CDR3 contains 14 residues. The germline V gene encodes CDR1 SQVTM and CDR2 ANQGSEA.